Listed below are T cell receptor beta chains from one sample, sequenced in a study of cytotoxic CD8 clonotypes in ibrutinib-treated CLL. Clones were sequenced by immunoSEQ multiplex PCR, and TCRdb holds only the in-frame ones, with some missing. The sample gives over 150,000 clones, approximately 72% of which show up once; around 15% is in the top ten. This specimen consisted of PBMCs, obtained after 24 months of ibrutinib treatment. The receptors here all came from a human donor with chronic lymphocytic leukemia. Each CDR3 is given with its conserved first and last residue. Each record gives: D gene, clone size, V gene, J gene, CDR3 DNA, CDR3 protein. The D gene is left open where the match is weak. Clone size is shown for a subset of rows, as once, few, many or a class of expanded clone.

>NA|NA|TRBV5-1|TRBJ2-3
TGCGCCAGCAGCTTGGCTGGCTTTAGCACAGATACGCAGTATTTT
CASSLAGFSTDTQYF
>NA|NA|TRBV7-9|TRBJ2-1
TGTGCCAGCAGCTTACAAGGCAATGAGCAGTTCTTC
CASSLQGNEQFF
>TRBD1|NA|TRBV6-6|TRBJ1-1
TGTGCCAGCAGATTGGGGACAGGGACCGACTTT
CASRLGTGTDF
>NA|NA|TRBV30|TRBJ2-5
TGTGCCTGGACATCAGGACAGACAATGTACCAAGAGACCCAGTACTTC
CAWTSGQTMYQETQYF
>TRBD1|NA|TRBV19|TRBJ1-2
TGTGCCAGTAGTATGGACCGGGACAGGATCTATGGCTACACCTTC
CASSMDRDRIYGYTF
>NA|many|TRBV11-1|TRBJ2-5
TGTGCCAGCAGCCAGCTCCGGGCAGGCACTCAAGAGACCCAGTACTTC
CASSQLRAGTQETQYF
>NA|NA|TRBV5-1|TRBJ2-3
TGCGCCAGCAGCTTGGCCACGGGGAGAGGGGTGGTTACGCAGTATTTT
CASSLATGRGVVTQYF
>TRBD1|few|TRBV9|TRBJ2-1
TGTGCCAGCAGCGTAGACAGGGGCAATGAGCAGTTCTTC
CASSVDRGNEQFF
>TRBD1|few|TRBV7-6|TRBJ2-1
TGTGCCAGCAGCTTAGCTCCCGCGGGACAGGGAAACAATGAGCAGTTCTTC
CASSLAPAGQGNNEQFF
>NA|NA|TRBV2|TRBJ2-2
TGTGCCAGCAGGGGCAGAGGATCCGGGGAGCTGTTTTTT
CASRGRGSGELFF
>NA|NA|TRBV5-6|TRBJ2-7
TGTGCCAGCAGCTTGTACCCGGGAAGAGCCTACGAGCAGTACTTC
CASSLYPGRAYEQYF
>NA|NA|TRBV28|TRBJ2-2
TGTGCCAGCAGTTTTTTCTCCGGGGAGCTGTTTTTT
CASSFFSGELFF
>NA|once|TRBV18|TRBJ2-7
TGTGCCAGCTCCCGTAACCCACTTCGGGATTCCTACGAGCAGTACTTC
CASSRNPLRDSYEQYF
>NA|NA|TRBV10-2|TRBJ2-1
TGCGCCAGCAGTGACAATGAGCAGTTCTTC
CASSDNEQFF
>TRBD1|NA|TRBV4-3|TRBJ2-1
TGCGCCAGCAGCCAAGCATTGGGACAGGGGGTACGTGAGCAGTTCTTC
CASSQALGQGVREQFF
>NA|NA|TRBV19|TRBJ1-1
TGTGCCAGTAGTCCCAGAAGGATCCTGGAAGCTTTCTTT
CASSPRRILEAFF
>NA|few|TRBV27|TRBJ1-5
TGTGCCAGCAGTCCTCCAAATCAGCCCCAGCATTTT
CASSPPNQPQHF
>NA|NA|TRBV10-3|TRBJ2-1
TGTGCCATCAGTGAGTACACGGACAATGAGCAGTTCTTC
CAISEYTDNEQFF
>TRBD1|NA|TRBV7-9|TRBJ2-5
TGTGCCAGCAGCTCGCGAACAGGGGGCGAAGAGACCCAGTACTTC
CASSSRTGGEETQYF
>NA|few|TRBV30|TRBJ1-1
TGTGCCTGGAGGACCAGCGTAAACACTGAAGCTTTCTTT
CAWRTSVNTEAFF
>NA|NA|TRBV18|TRBJ2-7
TGTGCCAGCTCACCGACACCGGGACTTATAACCGCCCGATACGAGCAGTACTTC
CASSPTPGLITARYEQYF
>NA|NA|TRBV5-1|TRBJ2-1
TGCGCCAGCAGCACGTCTGGAGTGGGCGCCTACAATGAGCAGTTCTTC
CASSTSGVGAYNEQFF
>TRBD2|few|TRBV27|TRBJ2-2
TGTGCCAGCAGTCCCGGACTAGCGGCGAACACCGGGGAGCTGTTTTTT
CASSPGLAANTGELFF
>TRBD1|NA|TRBV7-2|TRBJ1-5
TGTGCCAGCAGCCAGGAACAGGGGGCGAATCAGCCCCAGCATTTT
CASSQEQGANQPQHF
>TRBD2|NA|TRBV7-7|TRBJ2-2
TGTGCTAGCACCCCAGTCGCGGGAGGTAACACCGGGGAGCTGTTTTTT
CASTPVAGGNTGELFF
>NA|NA|TRBV27|TRBJ1-1
TGTGCCAGCAGTTTAGGCAGGAACACTGAAGCTTTCTTT
CASSLGRNTEAFF
>TRBD2|once|TRBV19|TRBJ2-3
TGTGCCAGTAGAATTAGCGGGAGGGCCACAGATACGCAGTATTTT
CASRISGRATDTQYF
>NA|NA|TRBV28|TRBJ1-3
TGTGCCAGCAGCCTCCCCTCATACTCTGGAAACACCATATATTTT
CASSLPSYSGNTIYF
>NA|NA|TRBV27|TRBJ1-1
TGTGCCAGCAGTTTAAACAGGGTGAACACTGAAGCTTTCTTT
CASSLNRVNTEAFF
>NA|NA|TRBV6-5|TRBJ1-2
TGTGCCAGCAGTTACTCGAGCACAGACTATGGCTACACCTTC
CASSYSSTDYGYTF
>NA|NA|TRBV9|TRBJ2-3
TGTGCCAGCGGCAATACAGATACGCAGTATTTT
CASGNTDTQYF
>TRBD2|NA|TRBV5-1|TRBJ2-7
TGCGCCAGCAGCCGTAGGGCTAGCGGGAGGGGTAGCTCCTACGAGCAGTACTTC
CASSRRASGRGSSYEQYF
>TRBD1|NA|TRBV4-3|TRBJ1-2
TGCGCCAGCAGCCGGGCACAGGGGTATGGCTACACCTTC
CASSRAQGYGYTF
>TRBD1|NA|TRBV10-3|TRBJ2-7
TGTGCCATCGAAAATAGGGACAGCTCCTACGAGCAGTACTTC
CAIENRDSSYEQYF
>TRBD2|NA|TRBV4-1|TRBJ2-7
TGCGCCAGCAGCCAATTAGAGCGGGAGGGCCATAGCGAGCAGTACTTC
CASSQLEREGHSEQYF
>TRBD2|NA|TRBV2|TRBJ2-7
TGTGCCAGCAGTATCCCGACTAGCGGGAACTACGAGCAGTACTTC
CASSIPTSGNYEQYF
>TRBD1|NA|TRBV7-8|TRBJ1-5
TGTGCCAGCAGCCCGCGGACAGGGAGTCAGCCCCAGCATTTT
CASSPRTGSQPQHF
>NA|few|TRBV6-1|TRBJ1-4
TGTGCCAGCAGTGAAGTCGCGGGGGGCCGATATAGAGCAACTAATGAAAAACTGTTTTTT
CASSEVAGGRYRATNEKLFF
>NA|NA|TRBV2|TRBJ2-7
TGTGCCAGCAGTGCGACTGAAACCTACGAGCAGTACTTC
CASSATETYEQYF
>NA|few|TRBV4-2|TRBJ1-1
TGTGCCAGCAGCCAAGATGAGTTATCCGGGACAGAAGCTTTCTTT
CASSQDELSGTEAFF
>NA|NA|TRBV15|TRBJ1-1
TGTGCCACCAGCAGAGGGCAGCAAGGAACTGAAGCTTTCTTT
CATSRGQQGTEAFF
>TRBD2|NA|TRBV18|TRBJ2-7
TGTGCCAGCTCACCTAGCGGGTCCGTTAGCTCCTACGAGCAGTACTTC
CASSPSGSVSSYEQYF
>NA|NA|TRBV6-5|TRBJ1-3
TGTGCCAGCAGGCGAGGGTTGTACTCCGGAAACACCATATATTTT
CASRRGLYSGNTIYF
>TRBD2|NA|TRBV28|TRBJ2-1
TGTGCCAGCATACTAGCGGGAGGTACCTACAATGAGCAGTTCTTC
CASILAGGTYNEQFF
>NA|NA|TRBV7-9|TRBJ1-6
TGTGCCAGCAGCCGGAAAGGAGATAATTCACCCCTCCACTTT
CASSRKGDNSPLHF
>NA|NA|TRBV14|TRBJ2-7
TGTGCCAGCAGCCGTAGAGGGGCCTACGAGCAGTACTTC
CASSRRGAYEQYF
>TRBD1|NA|TRBV7-9|TRBJ2-6
TGTGCCAGCAGCTTATCCACAGGGGGCGCAGGGGCCAACGTCCTGACTTTC
CASSLSTGGAGANVLTF
>NA|NA|TRBV20-1|TRBJ1-1
TGCAGTGCTAGTGTAACTGAAGCTTTCTTT
CSASVTEAFF
>NA|NA|TRBV27|TRBJ1-5
TGTGCCAGCAGTTCAAATGGTCAGCCCCAGCATTTT
CASSSNGQPQHF
>NA|NA|TRBV2|TRBJ1-1
TGTGCCAGGACCGAGCGAGGGGGAAACACTGAAGCTTTCTTT
CARTERGGNTEAFF
>NA|NA|TRBV4-3|TRBJ2-7
TGCGCCAGCAGCCAAGATTGGTCCCCAACCGCGCCAGATATACCGGAGCAGTACTTC
CASSQDWSPTAPDIPEQYF
>NA|NA|TRBV6-1|TRBJ2-6
TGTGCCAGCAGTGAACTGGAACGAGGGGTGACTTTC
CASSELERGVTF
>TRBD2|NA|TRBV5-1|TRBJ2-3
TGCGCCAGCAGCCCACTAGCGGGCACAGATACGCAGTATTTT
CASSPLAGTDTQYF
>TRBD2|NA|TRBV7-2|TRBJ2-5
TGTGCCAGCAGCTTAGATAGCGGGAGTGAGACCCAGTACTTC
CASSLDSGSETQYF
>TRBD1|few|TRBV29-1|TRBJ1-2
TGCAGCGTTGAAGGCCAGGGGGCTGGCTACACCTTC
CSVEGQGAGYTF
>NA|NA|TRBV2|TRBJ2-7
TGTGCCAGTGGCATCCCCGCTAGGCGGGGCGAGCAGTACTTC
CASGIPARRGEQYF
>NA|NA|TRBV4-2|TRBJ2-1
TGTGCCAGCAGCCAAACTTACCCGAGCTCCTACAATGAGCAGTTCTTC
CASSQTYPSSYNEQFF